This T cell receptor beta chain came from a study of shared clonotypes between healthy human individuals. A word on this clone: Its antigen is unidentified.

TCRdb keeps only in-frame clones here, not all; method: immunoSEQ multiplex PCR. Here the sample spans some 2,400,000 clones, around 95% being singletons. Whole-study findings and limits: Researchers found naive subsets generally carried larger estimated richness than memory subsets. Four donors shared about 5% of their naive CD4 clonotypes.

Donors were Caucasian adults residing in Nashville, Tennessee, USA. The ends were cut back, 5 bases at V and 1 base at J, with 18 bases in the middle. The CDR3 covers 17 residues. Germline V gene lookup returns CDR1 MNHEY and CDR2 SMNVEV (reference sequence). This clonotype originated in a young man in good health. Material for sequencing was naive CD4+ T cells sorted from blood. As for subset: CD45RA+ positively selected. This chain uses TRBV27 with TRBJ2-1, with D hard to call. CDR3 nucleotides: TGTGCCAGCAGTCTCCGGACGCCCGTCGGATCCTACAATGAGCAGTTCTTC. Translating it yields CASSLRTPVGSYNEQFF.